Listed below are T cell receptor beta chains from one sample, sequenced in a study of CD8 T cells in Susac syndrome. TCRdb re-analysed the immunoSEQ multiplex PCR reads in MiXCR, keeping a single row per CDR3 protein. The data contain about 160,000 distinct CDR3 sequences, around 92% of them singletons. Sequences were obtained from CD4+ T cells from PBMCs. Receptors were obtained from a human donor in good health. Each CDR3 is given with its conserved first and last residue. Each record gives: J gene, D gene, V gene, clone size, CDR3 DNA, CDR3 protein. D genes are given only for firm matches. The size field is filled for only some rows; it gives once, few, many or a size class.

TRBJ2-1 - TRBV7-9 - TGTGCCAGCAGCCGCTTCCTCTTC CASSRFLF
TRBJ2-7 TRBD2 TRBV28 - TGTGCCAGCACCACCAGCGGGACCTCCTCCTACGAGCAGTACTTC CASTTSGTSSYEQYF
TRBJ2-7 - TRBV30 once TGTGCCTGGCAAAGACCCTACGAGCAGTACTTC CAWQRPYEQYF
TRBJ1-1 - TRBV19 - TGTGCCAGTAGTATAAGGCCGGGGCGGGGGGGGACTGAAGCTTTCTTT CASSIRPGRGGTEAFF
TRBJ1-5 - TRBV9 - TGTGCCAGCAGCGTAGGTGGGATTAGCAATCAGCCCCAGCATTTT CASSVGGISNQPQHF
TRBJ2-6 - TRBV5-1 - TGCGCCAGCAGCTTGGGGACAGCGGGAAATGGGGCCAACGTCCTGACTTTC CASSLGTAGNGANVLTF
TRBJ2-2 - TRBV2 - TGTGCCAGCAGGACCGACAGCAACACCGGGGAGCTGTTTTTT CASRTDSNTGELFF
TRBJ2-5 - TRBV7-2 - TGTGCCAGCAGCTTGAGGCAGGGGACTGCCCGGGAGACCCAGTACTTC CASSLRQGTARETQYF
TRBJ1-2 - TRBV28 - TGTGCCAGCAGTTTCGGCAGGGGAGACTATGGCTACACCTTC CASSFGRGDYGYTF
TRBJ1-1 - TRBV25-1 - TGTGCCAGCAGTGAATATTGGGGCACTGAAGCTTTCTTT CASSEYWGTEAFF
TRBJ2-7 - TRBV28 - TGTGCCAGCAGCAATTCGGGCCTTCGGGCCCCCGAGCAGTACTTC CASSNSGLRAPEQYF
TRBJ1-1 - TRBV5-1 - TGCGCCAGCAGCTTGGGCAGGGAAGGCGAAGCTTTCTTT CASSLGREGEAFF
TRBJ2-7 - TRBV18 - TGTGCCAGCTCTCCCGGGACTCCGTCCTACGAGCAGTACTTC CASSPGTPSYEQYF
TRBJ2-1 - TRBV2 - TGTGCCAGCAGTGAAGCAGGGGACCCCTACAATGAGCAGTTCTTC CASSEAGDPYNEQFF
TRBJ2-7 - TRBV5-1 - TGCGCCAGCAGCCCCTTTGGGCCCCACGAGCAGTACTTC CASSPFGPHEQYF
TRBJ1-6 TRBD1 TRBV20-1 - TGCAGTGCTAGAGGGGGGCAGGGGGGAAATTCACCCCTCCACTTT CSARGGQGGNSPLHF
TRBJ1-5 - TRBV2 - TGTGCCAGCAATGGCGCTACAGGGTTCAGTCAGCCCCAGCATTTT CASNGATGFSQPQHF
TRBJ1-2 - TRBV7-9 - TGTGCCAGCAGCATGGGGGGCAGAAGTAACTATGGCTACACCTTC CASSMGGRSNYGYTF
TRBJ2-7 TRBD2 TRBV6-1 - TGTGCCATTTGGACTAGCGACTCCTACGAGCAGTACTTC CAIWTSDSYEQYF
TRBJ1-2 TRBD1 TRBV29-1 - TGCAGCACCAATTCGGGACAGGGTTATGGCTACACCTTC CSTNSGQGYGYTF
TRBJ1-4 - TRBV29-1 - TGCAGCGTTGAAGAGCAAGGGATGGAGAAACTGTTTTTT CSVEEQGMEKLFF
TRBJ2-1 - TRBV29-1 - TGCAGCGTTGATCCCCAGCGGTCAAGCTCCTACAATGAGCAGTTCTTC CSVDPQRSSSYNEQFF
TRBJ2-7 TRBD2 TRBV20-1 - TGCAGTGCTGGACTAGCGGGAGGGAGGTCCTACGAGCAGTACTTC CSAGLAGGRSYEQYF
TRBJ1-1 TRBD1 TRBV9 - TGTGCCAGCACCGTGGGGGACAGGGGCACTGAAGCTTTCTTT CASTVGDRGTEAFF
TRBJ1-5 - TRBV23-1 - TGCGCCAGCACCAAGGGGGAGAAGGGACCTAATAGCAATCAGCCCCAGCATTTT CASTKGEKGPNSNQPQHF
TRBJ1-1 - TRBV5-1 - TGCGCCAGCAGCCTGTGGGGGTCTCACGAGGACACTGAAGCTTTCTTT CASSLWGSHEDTEAFF
TRBJ1-5 - TRBV18 - TGTGCCAGCTCTCAGACACTTCAGGGTAGCAATCAGCCCCAGCATTTT CASSQTLQGSNQPQHF
TRBJ2-7 TRBD2 TRBV7-9 once TGTGCCATCTGGGAGGGGCGGGGCGAGCAGTACTTC CAIWEGRGEQYF
TRBJ2-5 - TRBV6-1 once TGTGCCAGCAGTGAATCAGGGACTGCAGAAGAGACCCAGTACTTC CASSESGTAEETQYF
TRBJ2-7 - TRBV20-1 once TGCAGTGCTACCGGGACAAGCTACGAGCAGTACTTC CSATGTSYEQYF
TRBJ1-1 - TRBV9 - TGTGCCAGCAGCGTAGAGCACGTGGAGGAGACCTCTGGTTGCACTGAAGCTTTCTTT CASSVEHVEETSGCTEAFF
TRBJ2-7 TRBD2 TRBV20-1 - TGCAGTGCTAGACTAGCGGGACGCTACGAGCAGTACTTC CSARLAGRYEQYF
TRBJ1-1 TRBD1 TRBV28 - TGTGCCAGCAGTACCCCAGGGGGGAACACTGAAGCTTTCTTT CASSTPGGNTEAFF
TRBJ2-5 - TRBV11-2 - TGTGCCAGCAGACGCGGGGACGGCCAAGAGACCCAGTACTTC CASRRGDGQETQYF
TRBJ2-7 TRBD2 TRBV4-1 - TGCGCCAGCAGCCAAGAGCGGGGACTAGCGGGAGACTACGAGCAGTACTTC CASSQERGLAGDYEQYF
TRBJ1-1 - TRBV28 - TGTGCCACCTGGGGGGCTATTGAAGCTTTCTTT CATWGAIEAFF
TRBJ1-6 TRBD1 TRBV10-3 - TGTGCCGGAAGGGACAGAGACAATTCACCCCTCCACTTT CAGRDRDNSPLHF
TRBJ1-2 - TRBV24-1 - TGTGCCACCAGTGACGGGGGGTTCTATGGCTACACCTTC CATSDGGFYGYTF
TRBJ2-7 - TRBV12-5 - TGTGCTAGTGCCCTGGACAGCTCCTACGAGCAGTACTTC CASALDSSYEQYF
TRBJ2-1 TRBD2 TRBV20-1 - TGCAGTGCAGACCCGACTAGCGGGAAAGGGAATGAGCAGTTCTTC CSADPTSGKGNEQFF
TRBJ1-2 TRBD1 TRBV9 - TGTGCCAGCAGCGCCCAGGGGACAGCCTACACCTTC CASSAQGTAYTF
TRBJ2-7 TRBD2 TRBV18 - TGTGCCAGCTCACCTATTTATGGGAGGGCCGCCTACGAGCAGTACTTC CASSPIYGRAAYEQYF
TRBJ2-7 - TRBV27 - TGTGCCAGCAGTACCCGGGACACCTACGAGCAGTACTTC CASSTRDTYEQYF
TRBJ1-1 - TRBV11-2 - TGTGCCAGCAGGGAGCAGGGAGAAGCTTTCTTT CASREQGEAFF
TRBJ2-1 - TRBV6-2/TRBV6-3 - TGTGCCAGCAGTTACACCTACGGGGGTGGTGGTGAGCAGTTCTTC CASSYTYGGGGEQFF
TRBJ2-2 TRBD1 TRBV7-8 - TGTGCCAGCAGCCCACCCCGGACAGGGGTGAACACCGGGGAGCTGTTTTTT CASSPPRTGVNTGELFF
TRBJ1-5 - TRBV3-1 - TGTGCCAGCAGCCAAGATACAGTTAGCAATCAGCCCCAGCATTTT CASSQDTVSNQPQHF